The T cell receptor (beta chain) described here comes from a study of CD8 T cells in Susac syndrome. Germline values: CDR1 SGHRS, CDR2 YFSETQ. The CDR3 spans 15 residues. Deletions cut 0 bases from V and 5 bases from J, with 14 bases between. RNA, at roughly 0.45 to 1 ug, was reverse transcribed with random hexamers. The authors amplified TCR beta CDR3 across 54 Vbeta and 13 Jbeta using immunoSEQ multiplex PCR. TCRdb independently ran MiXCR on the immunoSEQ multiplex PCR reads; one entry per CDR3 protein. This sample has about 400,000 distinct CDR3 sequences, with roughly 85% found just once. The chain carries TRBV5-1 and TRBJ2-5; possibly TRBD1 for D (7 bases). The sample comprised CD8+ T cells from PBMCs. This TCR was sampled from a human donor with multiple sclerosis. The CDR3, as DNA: TGCGCCAGCAGCTTGGGACAGGGAGGAATGGAGACCCAGTACTTC. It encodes CASSLGQGGMETQYF.